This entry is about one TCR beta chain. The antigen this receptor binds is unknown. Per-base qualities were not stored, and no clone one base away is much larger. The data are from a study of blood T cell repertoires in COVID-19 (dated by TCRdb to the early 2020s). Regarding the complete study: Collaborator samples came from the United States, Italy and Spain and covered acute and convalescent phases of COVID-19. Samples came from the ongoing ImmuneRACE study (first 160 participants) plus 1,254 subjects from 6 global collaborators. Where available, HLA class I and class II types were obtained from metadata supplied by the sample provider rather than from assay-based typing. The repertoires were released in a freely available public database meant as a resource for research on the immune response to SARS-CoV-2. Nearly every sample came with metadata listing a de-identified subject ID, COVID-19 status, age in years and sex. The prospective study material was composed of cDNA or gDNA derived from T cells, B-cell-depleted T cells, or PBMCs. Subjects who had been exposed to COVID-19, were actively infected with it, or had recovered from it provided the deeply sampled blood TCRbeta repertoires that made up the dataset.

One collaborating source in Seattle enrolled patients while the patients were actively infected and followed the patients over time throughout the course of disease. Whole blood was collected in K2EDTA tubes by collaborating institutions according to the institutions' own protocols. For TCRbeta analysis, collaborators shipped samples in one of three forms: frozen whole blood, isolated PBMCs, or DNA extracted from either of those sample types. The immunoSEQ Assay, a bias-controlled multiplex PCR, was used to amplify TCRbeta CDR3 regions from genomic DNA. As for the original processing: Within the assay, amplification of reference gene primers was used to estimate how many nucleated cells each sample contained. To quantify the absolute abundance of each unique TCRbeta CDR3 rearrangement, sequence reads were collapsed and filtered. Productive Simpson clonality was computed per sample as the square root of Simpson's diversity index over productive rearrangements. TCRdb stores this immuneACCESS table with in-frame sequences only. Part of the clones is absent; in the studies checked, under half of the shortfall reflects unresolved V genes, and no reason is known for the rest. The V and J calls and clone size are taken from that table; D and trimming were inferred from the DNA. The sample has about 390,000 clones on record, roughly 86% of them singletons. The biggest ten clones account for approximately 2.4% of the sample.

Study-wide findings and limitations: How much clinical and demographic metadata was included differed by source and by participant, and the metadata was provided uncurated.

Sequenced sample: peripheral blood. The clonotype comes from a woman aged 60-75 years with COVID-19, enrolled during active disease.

The CDR3 region has the sequence CASSPGQEGWEQFF. The sequenced DNA: TGCGCCAGCAGCCCCGGACAGGAGGGTTGGGAGCAGTTCTTC. The chain couples TRBV4-1 to TRBJ2-1; the D gene is perhaps TRBD1, on 7 matching bases. Including the terminal cysteine and phenylalanine, the CDR3 comprises 14 residues. Only the CDR3 DNA is retained, 42 bases long and in frame from the first base. V is pared back by 4 bases and J by 10 bases, with 17 bases lying between the germline termini. The germline V gene specifies MGHRA as CDR1 and YSYEKL as CDR2.